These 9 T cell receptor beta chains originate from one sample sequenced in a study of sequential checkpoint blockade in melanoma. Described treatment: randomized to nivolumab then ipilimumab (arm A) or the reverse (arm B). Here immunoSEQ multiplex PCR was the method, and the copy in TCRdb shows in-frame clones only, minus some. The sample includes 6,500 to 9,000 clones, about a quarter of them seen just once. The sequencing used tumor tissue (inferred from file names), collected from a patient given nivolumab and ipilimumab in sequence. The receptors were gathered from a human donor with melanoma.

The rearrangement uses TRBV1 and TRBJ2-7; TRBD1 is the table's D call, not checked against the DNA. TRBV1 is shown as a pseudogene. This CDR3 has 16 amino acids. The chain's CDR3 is CASSQDLGPFSYEQYF. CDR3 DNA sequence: TGCGCCAGCAGCCAAGATCTTGGCCCTTTCTCCTACGAGCAGTACTTC.

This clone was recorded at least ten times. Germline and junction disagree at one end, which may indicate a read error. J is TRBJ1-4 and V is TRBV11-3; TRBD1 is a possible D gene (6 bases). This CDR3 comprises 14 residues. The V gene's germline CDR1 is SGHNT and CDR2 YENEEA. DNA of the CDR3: TGTGCCAGCAGTTTAGGACAGTTTAATGAAAAACTGTTTTTT. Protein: CASSLGQFNEKLFF.

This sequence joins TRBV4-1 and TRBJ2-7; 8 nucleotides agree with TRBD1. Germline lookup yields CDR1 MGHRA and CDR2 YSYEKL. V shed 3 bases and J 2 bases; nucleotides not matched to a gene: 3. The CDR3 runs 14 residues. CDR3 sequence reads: CASSQSTGAYEQYF. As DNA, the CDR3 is TGCGCCAGCAGCCAGTCGACAGGGGCCTACGAGCAGTACTTC.

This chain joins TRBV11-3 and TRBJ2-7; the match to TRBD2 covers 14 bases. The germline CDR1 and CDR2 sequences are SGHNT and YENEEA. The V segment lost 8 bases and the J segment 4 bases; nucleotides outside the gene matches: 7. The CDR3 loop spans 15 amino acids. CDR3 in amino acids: CASYGTSGSRYEQYF. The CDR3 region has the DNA TGTGCCAGCTACGGGACTAGCGGGAGTAGATACGAGCAGTACTTC.

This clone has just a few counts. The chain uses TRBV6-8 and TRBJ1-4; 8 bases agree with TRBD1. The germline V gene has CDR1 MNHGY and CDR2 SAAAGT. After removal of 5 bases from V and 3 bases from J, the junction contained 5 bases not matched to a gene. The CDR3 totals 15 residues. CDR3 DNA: TGTGCCAGCAGTCTCCAGGGGGCGCCTAATGAAAAACTGTTTTTT. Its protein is CASSLQGAPNEKLFF.

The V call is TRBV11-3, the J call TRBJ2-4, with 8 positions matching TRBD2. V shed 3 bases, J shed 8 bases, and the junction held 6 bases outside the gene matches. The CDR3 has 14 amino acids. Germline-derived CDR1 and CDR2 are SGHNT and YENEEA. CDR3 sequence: CASSFATSGDIQYF. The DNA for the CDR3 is TGTGCCAGCAGCTTCGCAACTAGCGGAGACATTCAGTACTTC.

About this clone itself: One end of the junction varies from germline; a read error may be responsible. The CDR3 here is CASIYLGRGSSYNEQFF. The DNA of the CDR3 is TGTGCCAGCATTTACCTCGGACGGGGGAGTTCATACAATGAGCAGTTCTTC. V is TRBV6-8 and J is TRBJ2-1, with D perhaps TRBD2 (6 bases). The CDR3 runs 17 residues. In germline, CDR1 is MNHGY, CDR2 SAAAGT.

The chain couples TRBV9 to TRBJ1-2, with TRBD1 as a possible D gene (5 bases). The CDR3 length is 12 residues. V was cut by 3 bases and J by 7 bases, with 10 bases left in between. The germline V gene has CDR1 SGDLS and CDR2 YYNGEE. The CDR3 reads CASSATGVGYTF. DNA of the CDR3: TGTGCCAGCAGCGCAACGGGGGTTGGCTACACCTTC.

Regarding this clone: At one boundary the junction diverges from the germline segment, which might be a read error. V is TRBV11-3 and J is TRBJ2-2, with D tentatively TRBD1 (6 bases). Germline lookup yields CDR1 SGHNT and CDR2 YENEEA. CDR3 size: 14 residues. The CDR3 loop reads CASSSGQFTGELFF. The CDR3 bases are TGTGCTAGCAGCTCCGGACAGTTTACCGGGGAGCTGTTTTTT.